This T cell receptor beta chain was captured in a study of radiation and T cells in renal cell carcinoma. Findings and caveats of the study: Without pretreatment biopsies, baseline tumor clonotype presence was undetermined. From baseline, blood top tumor clonotypes peaked at 2 weeks post-radiation.

Of note for this clone: Antigen specificity is unknown.

Repertoires were generated with immunoSEQ multiplex PCR, while TCRdb's copy carries only in-frame clones and drops some. This table holds more than 20,000 clones, approximately 80% found once. As for time point: baseline pretreatment blood. Treatment given: 15 Gy SBRT to primary tumor, nephrectomy 4 weeks later. Radiation-treated patients gave blood at baseline, week 2 and week 4. The patient's renal cell carcinoma had clear cell pathology. The CDR3 consists of 13 residues. V was trimmed by 4 bases and J by 3 bases, leaving 9 bases between them. Germline V gives CDR1 SGHVS, CDR2 FNYEAQ. The clonotype was recovered from a man in his sixties with renal cell carcinoma. This specimen was blood, taken from a patient whose treatment included radiotherapy and nephrectomy. J is TRBJ1-1 and V is TRBV7-6; D may be TRBD1 (6 bases). CDR3 amino acids: CASSSDRDTEAFF. CDR3 DNA sequence: TGTGCCAGCAGCTCGGACAGAGACACTGAAGCTTTCTTT. The full variable domain, rest sourced from reference TRBV7-6 and TRBJ1-1, is GAGVSQSPRYKVTKRGQDVALRCDPISGHVSLYWYRQALGQGPEFLTYFNYEAQQDKSGLPNDRFSAERPEGSISTLTIQRTEQRDSAMYRCASSSDRDTEAFFGQGTRLTVV.